This TCR beta chain was retrieved from a study of beta chain features in type 1 diabetes. The sequenced template was cDNA made from the entire isolated RNA. The method was immunoSEQ multiplex PCR; TCRdb's version includes in-frame clones alone and lacks a portion of them. The repertoire has around 320,000 clones, about 14% of them found once; the top ten carry under 8.5%. Trimming removed 0 bases at V and 0 bases at J, with 13 bases between. Looked up from germline, CDR1 is SGHNT and CDR2 is YYREEE (reference sequence). CDR3 length equals 17 residues. The chain has TRBV5-4 and TRBJ2-1; D may correspond to TRBD1 or TRBD2 (6 bases each). The receptor was isolated from a young man in good health. Sequencing was done on a sample of central memory CD4+ T cells from blood. The DNA of the CDR3 is TGTGCCAGCAGCTTGGGTGGGGGGCAAAGCTCCTACAATGAGCAGTTCTTC. It encodes CASSLGGGQSSYNEQFF.